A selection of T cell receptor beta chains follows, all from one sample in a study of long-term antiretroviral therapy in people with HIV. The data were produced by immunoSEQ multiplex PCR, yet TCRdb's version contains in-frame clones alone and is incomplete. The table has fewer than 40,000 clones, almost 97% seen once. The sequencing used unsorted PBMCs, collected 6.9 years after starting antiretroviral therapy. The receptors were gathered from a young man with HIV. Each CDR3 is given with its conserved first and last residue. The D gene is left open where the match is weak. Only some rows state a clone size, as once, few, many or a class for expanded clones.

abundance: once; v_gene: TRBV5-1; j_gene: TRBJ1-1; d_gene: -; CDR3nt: TGCGCCAGCAGCTTGGGGGGACTCAACACTGAAGCTTTCTTT; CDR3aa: CASSLGGLNTEAFF
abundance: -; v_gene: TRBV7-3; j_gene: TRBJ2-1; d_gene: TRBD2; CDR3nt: TGTGCCAGCAGCCTTAGCGGGGGGCCCCAGAATGAGCAGTTCTTC; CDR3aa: CASSLSGGPQNEQFF
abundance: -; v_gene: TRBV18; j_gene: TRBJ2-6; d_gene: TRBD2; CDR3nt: TGTGCCAGCTCACCACGACTAGCGGGAGGGCCCTCTGCTGGGGCCAACGTCCTGACTTTC; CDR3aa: CASSPRLAGGPSAGANVLTF
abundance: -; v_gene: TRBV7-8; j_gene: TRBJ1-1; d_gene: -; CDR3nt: TGTGCCAGCAGCTTAAAGACCCCCAGGGCTGCTGAAGCTTTCTTT; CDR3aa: CASSLKTPRAAEAFF
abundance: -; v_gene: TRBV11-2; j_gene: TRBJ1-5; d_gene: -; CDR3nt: TGTGCCAGCAGCTTATGGGGGGCAGCTAATCAGCCCCAGCATTTT; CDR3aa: CASSLWGAANQPQHF
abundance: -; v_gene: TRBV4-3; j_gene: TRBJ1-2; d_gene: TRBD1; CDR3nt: TGCGCCAGCAGCCAAGCCGGCAGGGGGGAAGGCTACACCTTC; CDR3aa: CASSQAGRGEGYTF
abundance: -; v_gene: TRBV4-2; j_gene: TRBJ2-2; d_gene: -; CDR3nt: TGTGCCAGCAGCCAAGATATCCAGGCGCAATCGACCGGGGAGCTGTTTTTT; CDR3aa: CASSQDIQAQSTGELFF
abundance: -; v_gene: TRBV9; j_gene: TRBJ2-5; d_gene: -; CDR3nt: TGTGCCAGCACCAGGGGGGGAGTCTTCCTCGGTGAAGAGACCCAGTACTTC; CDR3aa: CASTRGGVFLGEETQYF
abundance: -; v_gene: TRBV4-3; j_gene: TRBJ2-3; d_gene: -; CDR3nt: TGCGCCAGCAGCCAAGACGGGAGACGGGACACAGATACGCAGTATTTT; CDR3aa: CASSQDGRRDTDTQYF
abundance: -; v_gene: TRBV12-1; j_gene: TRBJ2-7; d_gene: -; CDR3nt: TGTGCCAGCAGCTGTTACCGGGACAGGAGGTCCTACGAGCAGTACTTC; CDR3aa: CASSCYRDRRSYEQYF
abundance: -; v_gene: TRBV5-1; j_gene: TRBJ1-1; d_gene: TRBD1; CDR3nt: TGCGCCAGCAGCTTGGTGTTGGGACAGGGTATCGGGGACACTGAAGCTTTCTTT; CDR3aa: CASSLVLGQGIGDTEAFF
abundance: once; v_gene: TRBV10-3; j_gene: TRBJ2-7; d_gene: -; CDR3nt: TGTGCCATCAGTGAGTCGACCCAGGACGAGCAGTACTTC; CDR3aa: CAISESTQDEQYF
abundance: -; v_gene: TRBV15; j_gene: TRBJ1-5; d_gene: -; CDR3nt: TGTGCCACCAGCAGGGATAATCAGCCCCAGCATTTT; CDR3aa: CATSRDNQPQHF
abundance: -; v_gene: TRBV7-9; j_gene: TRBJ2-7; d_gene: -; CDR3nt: TGTGCCAGCAGCCCGGATATGAGCGGAGTAGCCTACGAGCAGTACTTC; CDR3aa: CASSPDMSGVAYEQYF
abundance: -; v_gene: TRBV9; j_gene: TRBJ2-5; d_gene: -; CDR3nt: TGTGCCAGCAGCGTCACCACCACTGGTGAGACCCAGTACTTC; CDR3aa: CASSVTTTGETQYF
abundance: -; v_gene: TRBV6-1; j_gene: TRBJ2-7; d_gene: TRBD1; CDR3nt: TGTGCCAGCAGTGAAGCGGTCCGGGACAGGGGATCCTACGAGCAGTACTTC; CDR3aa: CASSEAVRDRGSYEQYF
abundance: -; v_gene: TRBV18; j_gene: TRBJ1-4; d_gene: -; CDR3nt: TGTGCCAGCTCACCACAAGCTAATGAAAAACTGTTTTTT; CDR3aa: CASSPQANEKLFF
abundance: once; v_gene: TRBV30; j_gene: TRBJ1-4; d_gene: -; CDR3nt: TGTGCCTGGGCTCAGGGGTTCGATGAAAAACTGTTTTTT; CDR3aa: CAWAQGFDEKLFF
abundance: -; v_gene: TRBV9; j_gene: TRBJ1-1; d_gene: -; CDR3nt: TGTGCCAGCGGAAACTCAGTGAACACTGAAGCTTTCTTT; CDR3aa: CASGNSVNTEAFF
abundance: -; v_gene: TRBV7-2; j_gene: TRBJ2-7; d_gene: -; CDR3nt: TGTGCCAGCAGCTTAGCCAGGGGAACGGAAGGCTACGAGCAGTACTTC; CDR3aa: CASSLARGTEGYEQYF
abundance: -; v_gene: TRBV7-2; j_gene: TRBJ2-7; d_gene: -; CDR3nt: TGTGCCAGCAGCCCGACGGGGTTAGGCGAGCAGTACTTC; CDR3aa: CASSPTGLGEQYF
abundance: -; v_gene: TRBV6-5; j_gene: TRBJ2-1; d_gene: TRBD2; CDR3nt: TGTGCCAGCGAAGCGGGGGGACTTTACAATGAGCAGTTCTTC; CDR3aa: CASEAGGLYNEQFF
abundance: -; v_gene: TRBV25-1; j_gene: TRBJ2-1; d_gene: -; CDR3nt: TGTGCCAGCTCAGCCCCGGCCCTAGCCATAAATGAGCAGTTCTTC; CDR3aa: CASSAPALAINEQFF
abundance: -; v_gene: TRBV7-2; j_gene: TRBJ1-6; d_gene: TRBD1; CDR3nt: TGTGCCAGTAAAAAGACGGGACAGGGGGCCATAATGGAAGGTTCACCCCTCCACTTT; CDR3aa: CASKKTGQGAIMEGSPLHF
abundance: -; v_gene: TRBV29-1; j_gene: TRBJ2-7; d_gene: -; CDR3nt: TGCAGCGTTGTCGAATCGGGCCGGTCTTACGAGCAGTACTTC; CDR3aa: CSVVESGRSYEQYF
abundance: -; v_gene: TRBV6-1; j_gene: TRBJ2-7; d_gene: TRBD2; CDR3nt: TGTGCCAGCTCGAACGGGGGGGTAGCATACGAGCAGTACTTC; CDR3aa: CASSNGGVAYEQYF
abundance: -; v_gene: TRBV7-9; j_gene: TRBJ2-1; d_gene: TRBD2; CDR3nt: TGTGCCAGCGTCCTCTATACGGGAGGCTCCTACAATGAGCAGTTCTTC; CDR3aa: CASVLYTGGSYNEQFF
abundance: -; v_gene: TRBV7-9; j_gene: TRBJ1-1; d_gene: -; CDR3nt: TGTGCCAGCAGCTTGAACGGTAGGACAGACGAAGCTTTCTTT; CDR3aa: CASSLNGRTDEAFF
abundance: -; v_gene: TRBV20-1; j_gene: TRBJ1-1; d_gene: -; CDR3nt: TGCAGTGCTAGTCGGGTTTTAGCTTTCTTT; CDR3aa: CSASRVLAFF
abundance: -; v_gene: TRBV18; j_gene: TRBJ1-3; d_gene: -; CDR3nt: TGTGCCAGCTCACGGGGTCCGACCGACTCTGGAAACACCATATATTTT; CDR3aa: CASSRGPTDSGNTIYF
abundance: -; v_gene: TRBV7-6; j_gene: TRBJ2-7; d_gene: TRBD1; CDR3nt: TGTGCCAGCAGCTTAGGGGGACAGGCCGACTACGAGCAGTACTTC; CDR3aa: CASSLGGQADYEQYF
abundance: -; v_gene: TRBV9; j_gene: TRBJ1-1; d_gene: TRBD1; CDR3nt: TGTGCCAGCAGCACCGGGACAGGGGGCTTTACTGAAGCTTTCTTT; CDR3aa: CASSTGTGGFTEAFF
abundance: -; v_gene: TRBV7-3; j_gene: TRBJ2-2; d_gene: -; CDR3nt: TGTGCCAGCAGATTGGACGGGAGTGGCACCGGGGAGCTGTTTTTT; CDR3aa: CASRLDGSGTGELFF
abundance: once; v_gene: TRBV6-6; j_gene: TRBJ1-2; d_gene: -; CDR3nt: TGTGCCAGCAGTTACTTAGAAGGATGGGGCGAGGTTACCTTC; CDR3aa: CASSYLEGWGEVTF
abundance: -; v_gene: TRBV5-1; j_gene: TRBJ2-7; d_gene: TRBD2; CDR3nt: TGCGCCAGCAGCTTACGGGGAGGGGAGGCCCACGAGCAGTACTTC; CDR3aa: CASSLRGGEAHEQYF
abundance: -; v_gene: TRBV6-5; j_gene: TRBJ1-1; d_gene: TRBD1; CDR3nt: TGTGCCAGCAGCGCCGCAGGGGGCCGAGTGACTGAAGCTTTCTTT; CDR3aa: CASSAAGGRVTEAFF
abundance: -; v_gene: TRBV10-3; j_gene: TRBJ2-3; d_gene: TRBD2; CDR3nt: TGTGCCATCCGTAGCGGGGGCGGGGCAGATACGCAGTATTTT; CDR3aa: CAIRSGGGADTQYF
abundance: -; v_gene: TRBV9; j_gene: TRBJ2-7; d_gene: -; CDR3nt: TGTGCCAGCAGCGTCACAGGGTTCGAGGGCGAGCAGTACTTC; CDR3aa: CASSVTGFEGEQYF
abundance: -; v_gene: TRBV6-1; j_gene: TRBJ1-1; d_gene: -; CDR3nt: TGTGCCAGCGGGGCAGGAGTTCTGAACACTGAAGCTTTCTTT; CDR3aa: CASGAGVLNTEAFF
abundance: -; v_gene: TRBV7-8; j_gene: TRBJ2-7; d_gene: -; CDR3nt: TGTGCCAGCAGCTTGGTACTGTACGAGCAGTACTTC; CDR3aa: CASSLVLYEQYF
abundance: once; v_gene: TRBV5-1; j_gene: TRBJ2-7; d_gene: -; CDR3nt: TGCGCCAGCAGCTCCGACAACCCCTACGAGCAGTACTTC; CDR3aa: CASSSDNPYEQYF
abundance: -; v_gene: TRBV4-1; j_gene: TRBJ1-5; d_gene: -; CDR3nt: TGCGCCAGCAGCCAAGTAGTGGAGGGTAGCAATCAGCCCCAGCATTTT; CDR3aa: CASSQVVEGSNQPQHF